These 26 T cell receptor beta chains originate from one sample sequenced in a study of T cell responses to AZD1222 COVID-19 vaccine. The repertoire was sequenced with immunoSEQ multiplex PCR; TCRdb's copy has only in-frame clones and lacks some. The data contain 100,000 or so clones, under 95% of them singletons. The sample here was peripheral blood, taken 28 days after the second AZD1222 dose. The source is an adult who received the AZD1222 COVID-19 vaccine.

Here the CDR3 DNA reads TGCAGCGTCTTTGGGGGAGCTAACACCGGGGAGCTGTTTTTT. Its translation: CSVFGGANTGELFF. This chain links TRBV29-1 with TRBJ2-2; tentatively, D is TRBD1 or TRBD2 (5 bases each). V shed 6 bases and J shed 2 bases, with 13 bases lying between them. This CDR3 is 14 amino acids long. The germline gives CDR1 SQVTM, CDR2 ANQGSEA.

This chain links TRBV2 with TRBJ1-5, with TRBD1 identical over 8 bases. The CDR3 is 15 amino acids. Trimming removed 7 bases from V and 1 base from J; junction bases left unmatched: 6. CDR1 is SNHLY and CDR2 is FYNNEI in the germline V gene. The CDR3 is CASTRTGGSNQPQHF. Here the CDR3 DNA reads TGTGCCAGCACTAGAACAGGGGGGAGCAATCAGCCCCAGCATTTT.

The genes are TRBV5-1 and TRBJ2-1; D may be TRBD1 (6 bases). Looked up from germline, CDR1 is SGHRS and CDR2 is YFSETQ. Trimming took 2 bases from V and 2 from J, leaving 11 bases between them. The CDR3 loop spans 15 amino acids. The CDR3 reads CASSFMDSTYNEQFF. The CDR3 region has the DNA TGCGCCAGCAGCTTCATGGACAGCACCTACAATGAGCAGTTCTTC.

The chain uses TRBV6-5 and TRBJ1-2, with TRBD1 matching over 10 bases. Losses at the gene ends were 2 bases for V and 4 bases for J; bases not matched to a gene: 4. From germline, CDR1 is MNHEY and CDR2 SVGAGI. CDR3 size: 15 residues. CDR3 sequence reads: CASSYGTGDLYGYTF. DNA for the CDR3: TGTGCCAGCAGTTACGGGACAGGGGACCTCTATGGCTACACCTTC.

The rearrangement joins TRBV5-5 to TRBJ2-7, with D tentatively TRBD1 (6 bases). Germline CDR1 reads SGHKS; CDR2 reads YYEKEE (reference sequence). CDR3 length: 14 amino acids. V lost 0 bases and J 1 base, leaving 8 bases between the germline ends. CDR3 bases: TGTGCCAGCAGCTTGGGCAGGGGATCCTACGAGCAGTACTTC. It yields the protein CASSLGRGSYEQYF. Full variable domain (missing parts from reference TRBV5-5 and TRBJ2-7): DAGVTQSPTHLIKTRGQQVTLRCSPISGHKSVSWYQQVLGQGPQFIFQYYEKEERGRGNFPDRFSARQFPNYSSELNVNALLLGDSALYLCASSLGRGSYEQYFGPGTRLTVT.

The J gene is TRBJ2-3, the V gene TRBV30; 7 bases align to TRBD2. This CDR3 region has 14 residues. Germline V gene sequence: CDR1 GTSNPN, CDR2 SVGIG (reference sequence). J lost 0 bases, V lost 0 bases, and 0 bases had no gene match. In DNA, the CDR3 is TGTGCCTGGAGTGTCGGGGGGAGCACAGATACGCAGTATTTT. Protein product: CAWSVGGSTDTQYF.

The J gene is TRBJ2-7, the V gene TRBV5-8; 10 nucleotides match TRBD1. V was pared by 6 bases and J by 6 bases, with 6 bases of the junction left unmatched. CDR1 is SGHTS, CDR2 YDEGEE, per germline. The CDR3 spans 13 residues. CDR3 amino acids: CASTRQGAREQYF. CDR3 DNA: TGTGCCAGCACCAGACAGGGGGCGCGCGAGCAGTACTTC.

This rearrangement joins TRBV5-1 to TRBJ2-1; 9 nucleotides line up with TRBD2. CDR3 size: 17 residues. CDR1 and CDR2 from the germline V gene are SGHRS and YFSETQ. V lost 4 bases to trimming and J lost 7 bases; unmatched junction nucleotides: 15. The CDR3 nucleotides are TGCGCCAGCAGCCTTGGGGGCGGCGGGAGGGCCGGGAATGAGCAGTTCTTC. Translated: CASSLGGGGRAGNEQFF.

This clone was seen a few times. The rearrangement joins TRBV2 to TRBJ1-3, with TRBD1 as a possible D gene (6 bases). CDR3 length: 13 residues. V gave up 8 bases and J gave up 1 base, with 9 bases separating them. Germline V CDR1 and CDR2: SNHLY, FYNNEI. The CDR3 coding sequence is TGTGCCAGCCGCAGGGGATCTGGAAACACCATATATTTT. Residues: CASRRGSGNTIYF.

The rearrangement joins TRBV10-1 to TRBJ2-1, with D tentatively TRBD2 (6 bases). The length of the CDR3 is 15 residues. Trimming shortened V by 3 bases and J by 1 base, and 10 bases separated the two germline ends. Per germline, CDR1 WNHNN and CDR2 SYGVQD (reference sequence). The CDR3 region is CASSEPGRSYNEQFF. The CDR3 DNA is TGCGCCAGCAGTGAACCCGGGAGATCCTACAATGAGCAGTTCTTC.

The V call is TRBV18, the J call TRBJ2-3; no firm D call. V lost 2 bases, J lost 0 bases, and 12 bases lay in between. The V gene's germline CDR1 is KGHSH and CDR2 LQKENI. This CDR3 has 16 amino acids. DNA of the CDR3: TGTGCCAGCTCACCAACGAGGATGCCTAGCACAGATACGCAGTATTTT. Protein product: CASSPTRMPSTDTQYF.

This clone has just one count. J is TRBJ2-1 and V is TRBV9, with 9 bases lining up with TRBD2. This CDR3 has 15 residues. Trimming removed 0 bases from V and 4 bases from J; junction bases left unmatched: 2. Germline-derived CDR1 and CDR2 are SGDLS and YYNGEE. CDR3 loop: CASSVGRGGYNEQFF. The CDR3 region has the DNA TGTGCCAGCAGCGTAGGGCGGGGGGGATACAATGAGCAGTTCTTC.

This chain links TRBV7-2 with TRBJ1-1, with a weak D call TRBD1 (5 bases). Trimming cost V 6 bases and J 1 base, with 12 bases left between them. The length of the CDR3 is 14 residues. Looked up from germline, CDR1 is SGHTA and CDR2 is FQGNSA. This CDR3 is CASSRLGANTEAFF. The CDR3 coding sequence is TGTGCCAGCAGTCGGTTAGGGGCGAACACTGAAGCTTTCTTT.

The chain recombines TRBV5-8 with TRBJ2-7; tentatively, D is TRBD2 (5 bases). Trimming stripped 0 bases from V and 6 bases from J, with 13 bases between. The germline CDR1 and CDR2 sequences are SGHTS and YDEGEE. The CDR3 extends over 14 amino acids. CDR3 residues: CASSLEPRALEQYF. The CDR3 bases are TGTGCCAGCAGCTTGGAGCCGCGGGCCCTCGAGCAGTACTTC.

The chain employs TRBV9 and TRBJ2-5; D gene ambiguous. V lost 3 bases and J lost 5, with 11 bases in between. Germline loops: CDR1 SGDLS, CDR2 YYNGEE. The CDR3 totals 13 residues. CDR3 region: CASSDVGLETQYF. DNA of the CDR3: TGTGCCAGCAGCGATGTGGGGTTGGAGACCCAGTACTTC.

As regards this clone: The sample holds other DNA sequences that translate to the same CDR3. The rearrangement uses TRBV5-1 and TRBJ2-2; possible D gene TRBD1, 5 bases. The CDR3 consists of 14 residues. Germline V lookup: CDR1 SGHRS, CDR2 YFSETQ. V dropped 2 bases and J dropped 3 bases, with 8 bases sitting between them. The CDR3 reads CASSFQGDTGELFF. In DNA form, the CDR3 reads TGCGCCAGCAGCTTCCAGGGTGACACCGGGGAGCTGTTTTTT.

The CDR3 spells CASSGSLNPLYNEQFF. CDR3 nucleotide sequence: TGCGCCAGCAGCGGGTCCCTTAATCCCCTCTACAATGAGCAGTTCTTC. V gene TRBV4-1 combines with J gene TRBJ2-1; D not certain. The ends were cut back, 5 bases at V and 3 bases at J, with 17 bases in the middle. The CDR3 spans 16 residues. From germline, CDR1 is MGHRA and CDR2 YSYEKL.

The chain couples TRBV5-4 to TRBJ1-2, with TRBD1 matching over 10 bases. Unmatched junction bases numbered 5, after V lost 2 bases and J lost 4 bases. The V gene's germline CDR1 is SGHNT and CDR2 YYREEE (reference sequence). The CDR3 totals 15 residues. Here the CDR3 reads CASSFRGQGTYGYTF. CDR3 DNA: TGTGCCAGCAGCTTCCGGGGACAGGGGACCTATGGCTACACCTTC.

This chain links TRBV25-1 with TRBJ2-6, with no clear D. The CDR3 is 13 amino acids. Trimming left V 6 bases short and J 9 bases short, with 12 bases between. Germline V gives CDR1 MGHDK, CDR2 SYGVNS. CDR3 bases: TGTGCCAGCAGGGCTAAGGGATTCAACGTCCTGACTTTC. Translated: CASRAKGFNVLTF.

DNA for the CDR3: TGTGCCAGTAGTATAAGCGGATCGGCGCCCAATTCACCCCTCCACTTT. Its translation is CASSISGSAPNSPLHF. V and J are TRBV19 and TRBJ1-6; no firm D call. This CDR3 is built from 16 residues. Between the trimmed V and J ends, which lost 2 bases and 7 bases, there was a span of 15 bases. CDR1 and CDR2 from the germline V gene are LNHDA and SQIVND (reference sequence).

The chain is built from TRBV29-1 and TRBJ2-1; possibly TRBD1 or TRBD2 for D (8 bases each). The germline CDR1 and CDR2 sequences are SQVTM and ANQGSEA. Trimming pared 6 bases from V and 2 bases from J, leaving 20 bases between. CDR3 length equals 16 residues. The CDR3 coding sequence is TGCAGCGTGACAGGGGTTCCAGCGGGAGCCTACAATGAGCAGTTCTTC. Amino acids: CSVTGVPAGAYNEQFF.

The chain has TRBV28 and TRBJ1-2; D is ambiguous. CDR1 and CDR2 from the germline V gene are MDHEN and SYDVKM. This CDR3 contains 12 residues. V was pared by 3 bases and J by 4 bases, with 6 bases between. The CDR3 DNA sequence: TGTGCCAGCAGTTTTCTGGTCTATGGCTACACCTTC. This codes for CASSFLVYGYTF.

The CDR3 coding sequence is TGTGCCAGCAGCTTTACAGCTACCAAAAACATTCAGTACTTC. It encodes CASSFTATKNIQYF. The V and J genes are TRBV7-9 and TRBJ2-4; D not resolved. The CDR3 covers 14 residues. Germline V lookup: CDR1 SEHNR, CDR2 FQNEAQ (reference sequence). V was clipped by 3 bases and J by 2 bases, with 8 bases between them.

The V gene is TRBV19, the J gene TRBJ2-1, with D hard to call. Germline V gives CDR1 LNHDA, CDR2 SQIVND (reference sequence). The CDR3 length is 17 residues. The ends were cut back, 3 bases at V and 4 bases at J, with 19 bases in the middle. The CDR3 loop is CASSMGSPSPYYNEQFF. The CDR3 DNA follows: TGTGCCAGTAGTATGGGTAGCCCCAGCCCTTATTACAATGAGCAGTTCTTC.

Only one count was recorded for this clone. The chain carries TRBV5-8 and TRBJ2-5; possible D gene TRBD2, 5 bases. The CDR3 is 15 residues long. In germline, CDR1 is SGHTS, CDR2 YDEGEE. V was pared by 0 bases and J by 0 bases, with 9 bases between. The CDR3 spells CASSLGGAYQETQYF. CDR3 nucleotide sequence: TGTGCCAGCAGCTTGGGGGGAGCGTACCAAGAGACCCAGTACTTC.

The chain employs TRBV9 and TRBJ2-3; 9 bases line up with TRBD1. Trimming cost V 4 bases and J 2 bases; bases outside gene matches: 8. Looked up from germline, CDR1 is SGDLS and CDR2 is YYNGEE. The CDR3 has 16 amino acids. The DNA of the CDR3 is TGTGCCAGCAGCCCAAGGACAGGGGCCTTCACAGATACGCAGTATTTT. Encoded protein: CASSPRTGAFTDTQYF.